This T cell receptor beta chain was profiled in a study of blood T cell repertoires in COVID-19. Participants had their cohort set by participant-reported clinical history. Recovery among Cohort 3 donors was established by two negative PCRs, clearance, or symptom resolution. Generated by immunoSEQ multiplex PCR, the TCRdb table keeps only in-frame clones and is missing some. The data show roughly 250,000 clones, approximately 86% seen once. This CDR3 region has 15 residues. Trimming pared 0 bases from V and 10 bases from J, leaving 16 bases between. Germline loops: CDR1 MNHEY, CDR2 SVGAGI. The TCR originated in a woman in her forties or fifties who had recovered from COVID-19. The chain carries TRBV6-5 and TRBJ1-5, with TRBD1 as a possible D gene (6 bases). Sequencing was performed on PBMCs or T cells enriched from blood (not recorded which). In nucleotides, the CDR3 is TGTGCCAGCAGTTACTCCTTGGACAGTTCGTATCCCCAGCATTTT. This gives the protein CASSYSLDSSYPQHF.